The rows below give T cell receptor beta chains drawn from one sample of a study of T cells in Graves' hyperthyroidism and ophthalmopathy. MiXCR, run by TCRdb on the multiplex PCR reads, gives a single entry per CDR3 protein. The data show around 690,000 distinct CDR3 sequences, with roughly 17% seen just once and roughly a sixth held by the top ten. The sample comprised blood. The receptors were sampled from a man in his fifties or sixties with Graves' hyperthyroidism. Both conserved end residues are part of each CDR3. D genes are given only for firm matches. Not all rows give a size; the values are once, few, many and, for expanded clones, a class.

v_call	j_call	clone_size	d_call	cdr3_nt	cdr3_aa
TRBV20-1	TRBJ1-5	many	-	TGCAGTGCTAGAGAGGTAACCTCTCTCCAGCCCCAGCATTTT	CSAREVTSLQPQHF
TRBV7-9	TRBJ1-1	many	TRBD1	TGTGCCAGCAGCTTAGCTGGACAGGGCTATACTGAAGCTTTCTTT	CASSLAGQGYTEAFF
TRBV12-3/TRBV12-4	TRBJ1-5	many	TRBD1	TGTGCCAGCAGGGGAGGACAGGGTGGGGATCAGCCCCAGCATTTT	CASRGGQGGDQPQHF
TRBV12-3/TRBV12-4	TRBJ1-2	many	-	TGTGCCAGCAGTTTAAGGCCAGGGGCGGCATATGGCTACACCTTC	CASSLRPGAAYGYTF
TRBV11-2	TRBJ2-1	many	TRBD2	TGTGCCAGCAGCCTCCCCCTGGGGCGGGGGAGCCCGCGGTTCTTC	CASSLPLGRGSPRFF
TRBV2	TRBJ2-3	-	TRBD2	TGTGCCAGCAGTGTAGAAGATAGCGGGAGTATACATACGGAGTATTTT	CASSVEDSGSIHTEYF
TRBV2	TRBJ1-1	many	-	TGTGCCAGCAGGGTCCAGTACGGGGGAATCAACACTGAAGCTTTCTTT	CASRVQYGGINTEAFF
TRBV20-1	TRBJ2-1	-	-	TGCAGTGCTAGGATGGAAGGAGGTTCCTACAATGAGCAGTTCTTC	CSARMEGGSYNEQFF
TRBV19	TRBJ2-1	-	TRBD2	TGTGCCAGTAGTATTCGGACTAGTTCCAGGGATGAGCAGTTCTTC	CASSIRTSSRDEQFF
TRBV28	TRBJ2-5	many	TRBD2	TGTGCCAGCAGTCTAACTCTAGCGGGAGGCACAAAGAGTGAGGCCCAGTACTTC	CASSLTLAGGTKSEAQYF
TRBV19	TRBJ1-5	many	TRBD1	TGTGCCAGTAGTAGTACAGGGGGCGCGGGCAATCAGCCCCAGCATTTT	CASSSTGGAGNQPQHF
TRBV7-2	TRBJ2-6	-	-	TGTGCCAGCAGCTTACAGCGTGCTGCGATCCCTGGGGCCAACGTCCTGACTTTC	CASSLQRAAIPGANVLTF
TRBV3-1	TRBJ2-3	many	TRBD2	TGTGCCAGCAGCCCTAGGGGACTAGCGGGAGTAACAGATACGCAGTATTTT	CASSPRGLAGVTDTQYF
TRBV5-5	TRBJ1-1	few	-	TGTGCCAGCAACACCCTCCCCATGGGGACCACTGAAGCTTTCTTT	CASNTLPMGTTEAFF
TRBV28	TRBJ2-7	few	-	TGTGCCAGCAGCCTAGACAGTCCCCCGGGAAGCAAGTACTTC	CASSLDSPPGSKYF
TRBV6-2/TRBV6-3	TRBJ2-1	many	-	TGTGCCAGCAGTTACATTATGGAGGTCTCCTACAATGAGCAGTTCTTC	CASSYIMEVSYNEQFF